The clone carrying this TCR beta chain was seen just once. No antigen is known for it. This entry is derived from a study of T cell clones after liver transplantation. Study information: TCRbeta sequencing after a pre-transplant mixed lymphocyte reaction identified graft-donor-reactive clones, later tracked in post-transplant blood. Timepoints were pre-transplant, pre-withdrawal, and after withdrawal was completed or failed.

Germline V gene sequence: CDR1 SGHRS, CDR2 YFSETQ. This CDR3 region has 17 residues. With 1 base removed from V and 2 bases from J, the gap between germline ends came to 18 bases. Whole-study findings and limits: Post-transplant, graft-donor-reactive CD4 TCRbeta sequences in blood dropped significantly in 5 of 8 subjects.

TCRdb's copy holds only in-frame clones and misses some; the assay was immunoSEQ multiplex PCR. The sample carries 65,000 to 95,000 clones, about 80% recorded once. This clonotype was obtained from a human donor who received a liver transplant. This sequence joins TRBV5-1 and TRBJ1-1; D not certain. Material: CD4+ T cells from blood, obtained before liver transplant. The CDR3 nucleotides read TGCGCCAGCAGCTTGAAGGCAGCCAATTACCCAAACACTGAAGCTTTCTTT. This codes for CASSLKAANYPNTEAFF.